This entry lists 32 T cell receptor beta chains sequenced from one sample in a study of T cell responses to AZD1222 COVID-19 vaccine. TCRdb keeps only in-frame clones here, not all; method: immunoSEQ multiplex PCR. Counted here are about 130,000 clones, less than 90% occurring once; the ten biggest clones make up about 4.7%. Specimen: peripheral blood, collected on day 0 of AZD1222 vaccination. All receptors come from an adult in good health.

This chain uses TRBV7-9 with TRBJ1-6, with a possible D match to TRBD1 (5 bases). From germline, CDR1 is SEHNR and CDR2 FQNEAQ (reference sequence). The length of the CDR3 is 15 residues. V shed 5 bases and J shed 6 bases, with 14 bases lying between them. CDR3 loop: CASSREQGRNSPLHF. CDR3 in DNA: TGTGCCAGCAGCCGCGAGCAGGGCCGTAATTCACCCCTCCACTTT.

This clone has just one count. The chain employs TRBV7-9 and TRBJ1-6, with D tentatively TRBD1 (6 bases). The length of the CDR3 is 15 residues. V was pared by 1 base and J by 7 bases, with 11 bases between. The germline gives CDR1 SEHNR, CDR2 FQNEAQ (reference sequence). CDR3 in amino acids: CASSLGGGENSPLHF. The CDR3, as DNA: TGTGCCAGCAGCTTAGGAGGGGGAGAAAATTCACCCCTCCACTTT. Filled out from reference TRBV7-9 and TRBJ1-6, the complete variable domain reads DTGVSQNPRHKITKRGQNVTFRCDPISEHNRLYWYRQTLGQGPEFLTYFQNEAQLEKSRLLSDRFSAERPKGSFSTLEIQRTEQGDSAMYLCASSLGGGENSPLHFGNGTRLTVT.

The chain links TRBV11-2 to TRBJ2-2, with no clear D. Trimming shortened V by 1 base and J by 4 bases, and 10 bases separated the two germline ends. Germline V gene lookup returns CDR1 SGHAT and CDR2 FQNNGV. CDR3 length equals 15 residues. The CDR3 DNA follows: TGTGCCAGCAGCTTAGGTTACAGTCCCACCGGGGAGCTGTTTTTT. This sequence encodes CASSLGYSPTGELFF.

This clone occurred once. The J gene is TRBJ2-1, the V gene TRBV9; D is perhaps TRBD1 or TRBD2 (5 bases each). The CDR3 runs to 17 residues. Trimming took off 4 bases at V and 6 bases at J, with 23 bases between the two ends. CDR1 is SGDLS and CDR2 is YYNGEE in the germline V gene. The CDR3 nucleotides read TGTGCCAGCAGCCCAGTCCGGTGGCAGGGTGGGACCAATGAGCAGTTCTTC. Translating it yields CASSPVRWQGGTNEQFF. Full variable domain (outside the CDR3, taken from reference TRBV9 and TRBJ2-1): DSGVTQTPKHLITATGQRVTLRCSPRSGDLSVYWYQQSLDQGLQFLIQYYNGEERAKGNILERFSAQQFPDLHSELNLSSLELGDSALYFCASSPVRWQGGTNEQFFGPGTRLTVL.

V and J are TRBV6-5 and TRBJ1-4; D unclear. V was pared by 5 bases and J by 2 bases, with 6 bases between. This CDR3 region has 13 residues. Germline V gene sequence: CDR1 MNHEY, CDR2 SVGAGI. The CDR3 here is CASSMATNEKLFF. CDR3 coding DNA: TGTGCCAGCAGTATGGCTACTAATGAAAAACTGTTTTTT.

J is TRBJ1-3 and V is TRBV3-1 (or the pseudogene TRBV3-2); tentatively, D is TRBD1 (6 bases). The germline V gene has CDR1 LGHDT and CDR2 YNNKEL (reference sequence). The CDR3 spans 16 residues. Trimming removed 9 bases at V and 1 base at J, with 19 bases between. The CDR3 DNA follows: TGTGCCAGGACCCTAGCCAGGGGATCTTCTGGAAACACCATATATTTT. Residues: CARTLARGSSGNTIYF.

Worth noting for this clone: Relative to the germline gene, one junction end is altered; a read error may explain this. The chain joins TRBV6-2 or TRBV6-3 to TRBJ1-1; TRBD1 aligns across 8 bases. The CDR3 extends over 15 amino acids. CDR1 MNHEY and CDR2 SVGEGT come from the germline V gene. The DNA of the CDR3 is TGTGCCAGCAGCTACTTCGGGACAGGCGGGACTGAAGCTTTCTTT. Residues: CASSYFGTGGTEAFF.

The V gene is TRBV6-5, the J gene TRBJ1-4, with D possibly matching TRBD1 (6 bases). This CDR3 spans 14 amino acids. Trimming removed 9 bases from V and 3 bases from J, with 14 bases in between. Germline V gene lookup returns CDR1 MNHEY and CDR2 SVGAGI. In nucleotides, the CDR3 is TGTGCCAGTTTGAGGGGGGCTTCTAATGAAAAACTGTTTTTT. Translation: CASLRGASNEKLFF.

This clone was seen a single time. Additional DNA sequences in this sample encode the identical CDR3. The chain recombines TRBV18 with TRBJ1-2, with D unresolved. Deletions cut 3 bases from V and 0 bases from J, with 5 bases between. CDR3 length equals 13 residues. Germline V CDR1 and CDR2: KGHSH, LQKENI. The CDR3 is CASSPGSNYGYTF. CDR3 sequence (DNA): TGTGCCAGCTCACCCGGGTCTAACTATGGCTACACCTTC.

This chain joins TRBV28 and TRBJ1-1, with TRBD1 matching over 8 bases. CDR3 length equals 15 residues. The J segment lost 0 bases and the V segment lost 5 bases, leaving 5 bases of the junction unmatched. Germline CDR1 reads MDHEN; CDR2 reads SYDVKM. The CDR3 DNA sequence: TGTGCCAGCAGTACAGGGGGGCGCATGAACACTGAAGCTTTCTTT. Its translation is CASSTGGRMNTEAFF.

The V call is TRBV28, the J call TRBJ1-1, with a weak D call TRBD1 (6 bases). V dropped 5 bases and J dropped 4 bases, with 14 bases sitting between them. CDR1 MDHEN and CDR2 SYDVKM come from the germline V gene. The CDR3 length is 14 residues. The CDR3 DNA is TGTGCCAGCAGTCGACATAGGGGGGGCACTGAAGCTTTCTTT. It codes for CASSRHRGGTEAFF.

This chain uses TRBV12-3 or TRBV12-4 with TRBJ1-5; D gene ambiguous. The CDR3 consists of 13 residues. Trimming stripped 5 bases from V and 4 bases from J, with 9 bases between. The CDR3 sequence: CASSLTRNQPQHF. The CDR3, as DNA: TGTGCCAGCAGTCTAACTCGGAATCAGCCCCAGCATTTT.

The chain links TRBV27 to TRBJ1-1, with D possibly matching TRBD1 (5 bases). This CDR3 spans 14 amino acids. In germline, CDR1 is MNHEY, CDR2 SMNVEV (reference sequence). V lost 1 base to trimming and J lost 1 base, with 7 bases between them. CDR3 protein: CASSLYTGNTEAFF. For the CDR3, the DNA is TGTGCCAGCAGTTTATACACAGGGAACACTGAAGCTTTCTTT.

The chain is built from TRBV5-5 and TRBJ1-6; 7 nucleotides line up with TRBD1. CDR1 is SGHKS, CDR2 YYEKEE, per germline (reference sequence). This CDR3 has 16 amino acids. The J segment lost 7 bases and the V segment lost 0 bases, leaving 7 bases of the junction unmatched. The CDR3 nucleotides read TGTGCCAGCAGCTTGGCCGCAGGGGGAGGCAATTCACCCCTCCACTTT. It codes for CASSLAAGGGNSPLHF.

The CDR3 sequence is CASSPLGGQDYGYTF. DNA of the CDR3: TGTGCCAGCAGCCCGCTGGGGGGCCAGGACTATGGCTACACCTTC. The rearrangement links TRBV7-8 to TRBJ1-2; possibly TRBD1 for D (6 bases). CDR1 and CDR2 (germline): SGHVS, FQNEAQ. This CDR3 region has 15 residues. V gave up 5 bases and J gave up 3 bases, with 16 bases separating them.

The rearrangement links TRBV19 to TRBJ2-3, with D perhaps matching TRBD1 (6 bases). The CDR3 sequence is 13 residues long. In germline, CDR1 is LNHDA, CDR2 SQIVND (reference sequence). Trimming removed 6 bases from V and 4 bases from J, with 11 bases in between. The CDR3 here is CASSRDIPDTQYF. The DNA for the CDR3 is TGTGCCAGTAGCCGGGACATCCCAGATACGCAGTATTTT.

The rearrangement links TRBV19 to TRBJ2-1; D is perhaps TRBD2 (5 bases). Germline CDR1 LNHDA, CDR2 SQIVND (reference sequence). The V and J ends lost 3 bases and 0 bases respectively, with 12 bases between them. The CDR3 has 16 amino acids. Here the CDR3 DNA reads TGTGCCAGTAGTATTTCGGCTGGGAGCTCCTACAATGAGCAGTTCTTC. Translation: CASSISAGSSYNEQFF.

The J gene is TRBJ2-7, the V gene TRBV12-3 or TRBV12-4; D is ambiguous. The CDR3 covers 11 residues. Trimming shortened V by 4 bases and J by 3 bases, and 4 bases separated the two germline ends. The CDR3 here is CASSYGYEQYF. The CDR3 region has the DNA TGTGCCAGCAGTTACGGCTACGAGCAGTACTTC.

The chain uses TRBV7-9 and TRBJ1-2, with 7 nucleotides matching TRBD1. The germline CDR1 and CDR2 sequences are SEHNR and FQNEAQ (reference sequence). With 11 bases clipped from V and 2 bases from J, the junction kept 5 bases outside the gene matches. The CDR3 extends over 12 amino acids. The CDR3 region has the DNA TGTGCCGCCCGGACAGGAAACTATGGCTACACCTTC. It codes for CAARTGNYGYTF.

The V gene is TRBV27, the J gene TRBJ1-2; possible D gene TRBD1, 5 bases. This CDR3 region has 14 residues. The germline CDR1 and CDR2 sequences are MNHEY and SMNVEV (reference sequence). V lost 5 bases and J 3 bases, leaving 13 bases between the germline ends. DNA for the CDR3: TGTGCCAGCAGTCAGCATGGGGCGGACTATGGCTACACCTTC. The encoded protein is CASSQHGADYGYTF.

The J gene is TRBJ2-1, the V gene TRBV27; no clear D gene. The V and J ends lost 0 bases and 6 bases respectively, with 12 bases between them. CDR1 is MNHEY, CDR2 SMNVEV, per germline (reference sequence). The CDR3 is 15 amino acids. In nucleotides, the CDR3 is TGTGCCAGCAGTTTATCGTGGGCTCAGGCCAATGAGCAGTTCTTC. Amino acid sequence: CASSLSWAQANEQFF.

The chain recombines TRBV29-1 with TRBJ1-2, with 9 bases identical to TRBD1. V lost 6 bases to trimming and J lost 8 bases; unmatched junction nucleotides: 7. Germline V lookup: CDR1 SQVTM, CDR2 ANQGSEA. There are 12 residues in the CDR3. The CDR3 DNA is TGCAGCGTCGCCACAGGGGGCCGGGGCTACACCTTC. It specifies CSVATGGRGYTF. Combining the CDR3 with reference TRBV29-1 and TRBJ1-2 gives the whole variable domain SAVISQKPSRDICQRGTSLTIQCQVDSQVTMMFWYRQQPGQSLTLIATANQGSEATYESGFVIDKFPISRPNLTFSTLTVSNMSPEDSSIYLCSVATGGRGYTFGSGTRLTVV.

The rearrangement links TRBV4-3 to TRBJ1-1; 7 positions agree with TRBD1. This CDR3 comprises 15 residues. CDR1 is LGHNA and CDR2 is YSLEER in the germline V gene. The V segment lost 7 bases and the J segment 2 bases; nucleotides outside the gene matches: 10. As DNA, the CDR3 is TGCGCCAGCAAGAAGGGGGCGAATCTTAACACTGAAGCTTTCTTT. Translating gives CASKKGANLNTEAFF.

CDR3 in amino acids: CASSENLAPEQYF. In DNA, the CDR3 is TGTGCCAGCAGCGAAAATCTGGCTCCTGAGCAGTACTTC. The V and J genes are TRBV21-1 and TRBJ2-7; the table's D call, TRBD1, has no DNA check behind it. TRBV21-1 is noted as a pseudogene. There are 13 residues in the CDR3.

This chain connects TRBV7-8 to TRBJ1-4; TRBD1 matches at 7 bases. The germline gives CDR1 SGHVS, CDR2 FQNEAQ. This CDR3 region has 15 residues. The ends lost 5 bases at V and 5 bases at J; junction bases unmatched: 8. The CDR3 coding sequence is TGTGCCAGCAGCAACTGGGACAGAGAAAATGAAAAACTGTTTTTT. It codes for CASSNWDRENEKLFF.

The chain joins TRBV5-4 to TRBJ2-3; D remains unclear. CDR3 length: 14 residues. Germline CDR1 is SGHNT and CDR2 is YYREEE (reference sequence). V was cut by 4 bases and J by 4 bases, with 13 bases left in between. Here the CDR3 DNA reads TGTGCCAGCAGCCCTTCGTCCGCGGCAGATACGCAGTATTTT. This translates into CASSPSSAADTQYF.

The chain links TRBV6-5 to TRBJ1-2; D remains ambiguous. The CDR3 extends over 14 amino acids. The germline CDR1 and CDR2 sequences are MNHEY and SVGAGI. Trimming pared 2 bases from V and 8 bases from J, leaving 15 bases between. CDR3 DNA: TGTGCCAGCAGTTACGGCGGGAACCTTGGAGGCTACACCTTC. Encoded protein: CASSYGGNLGGYTF.

V and J are TRBV19 and TRBJ2-4, with 8 bases fitting TRBD2. The CDR3 is 19 amino acids. The V segment lost 1 base and the J segment 0 bases; nucleotides outside the gene matches: 11. CDR1 and CDR2 from the germline V gene are LNHDA and SQIVND (reference sequence). The CDR3 is CASSIVRGGADGAKNIQYF. CDR3 coding DNA: TGTGCCAGTAGTATAGTCCGGGGGGGGGCTGATGGAGCCAAAAACATTCAGTACTTC.

The chain employs TRBV24-1 and TRBJ2-1; 7 positions agree with TRBD2. The junction had 12 bases not matched to a gene; V was cut back by 4 bases and J by 7 bases. In germline, CDR1 is KGHDR, CDR2 SFDVKD. The CDR3 spans 16 residues. The CDR3 loop is CATSEMGGERKNEQFF. For the CDR3, the DNA is TGTGCCACCAGTGAGATGGGAGGGGAAAGGAAAAATGAGCAGTTCTTC.

This clone was recorded a few times. The chain carries TRBV11-2 and TRBJ2-1, with no clear D. Trimming stripped 4 bases from V and 0 bases from J, with 7 bases between. The CDR3 totals 14 residues. Germline V lookup: CDR1 SGHAT, CDR2 FQNNGV. This CDR3 reads CASSSRVSYNEQFF. DNA of the CDR3: TGTGCCAGCAGCTCCCGGGTCTCCTACAATGAGCAGTTCTTC.

The rearrangement links TRBV18 to TRBJ1-2; 7 nucleotides align to TRBD1. Trimming removed 3 bases from V and 5 bases from J; junction bases left unmatched: 9. The CDR3 contains 15 residues. CDR1 is KGHSH and CDR2 is LQKENI in the germline V gene. The CDR3 DNA follows: TGTGCCAGCTCACCTCGAGGACAGGAGATTTATGGCTACACCTTC. The encoded protein is CASSPRGQEIYGYTF.

Here the CDR3 DNA reads TGTGCCAGCAGGGGGGGGACTAGCGGGAGAAAATACAATGAGCAGTTCTTC. Translating it yields CASRGGTSGRKYNEQFF. This chain uses TRBV5-4 with TRBJ2-1; 14 bases are shared with TRBD2. The J segment lost 4 bases and the V segment lost 5 bases, leaving 8 bases of the junction unmatched. Germline V gene sequence: CDR1 SGHNT, CDR2 YYREEE (reference sequence). The CDR3 contains 17 residues.